These 16 T cell receptor beta chains came from one sample sequenced in a study of vaccination and CD4 T cells after COVID-19. Treatment noted: approximately 11-day PBMC culture with coronavirus spike peptide pools or control peptides (ViraFEST assay). The Oncomine TCR Beta short-read assay generated sequence data from the DNA of cultured CD4+ T cells. TCRdb reprocessed the PCR reads with MiXCR, giving one entry per CDR3 protein. The table includes about 20,000 distinct CDR3 sequences, 40% detected once. No antigen has been assigned to these receptors. The input for sequencing was CD4+ T cells from blood, cultured in vitro, taken after SARS-CoV-2 vaccination. These receptors were taken from a human donor who had recovered from COVID-19.

The chain combines TRBV12-3 or TRBV12-4 with TRBJ1-1; no reliable D call. The CDR3 sequence is 12 residues long. V lost 5 bases, J lost 4 bases, and 8 bases lay in between. The CDR3 sequence is CASSRDGTEAFF. The CDR3 nucleotides read TGTGCCAGCAGTCGGGATGGCACTGAAGCTTTCTTT.

This clonotype was recorded a few times. The chain links TRBV6-5 to TRBJ1-2; tentative D call: TRBD1 (5 bases). V lost 2 bases and J 5 bases, leaving 12 bases between the germline ends. Germline V gives CDR1 MNHEY, CDR2 SVGAGI. The CDR3 has 14 residues. The CDR3 bases are TGTGCCAGCAGTTACGGGCAGGGTTATTATGGCTACACCTTC. Its translation: CASSYGQGYYGYTF.

The rearrangement joins TRBV7-2 to TRBJ1-6; D not certain. Between the trimmed V and J ends, which lost 1 base and 12 bases, there was a span of 10 bases. The CDR3 sequence is 13 residues long. CDR1 SGHTA and CDR2 FQGNSA come from the germline V gene. The CDR3 region is CASSLGPDLPLHF. In nucleotides, the CDR3 is TGTGCCAGCAGCTTAGGGCCAGATCTACCCCTCCACTTT.

This chain joins TRBV24-1 and TRBJ1-1, with 12 bases identical to TRBD1. With 9 bases clipped from V and 4 bases from J, the junction kept 8 bases outside the gene matches. The CDR3 consists of 15 residues. The germline V gene has CDR1 KGHDR and CDR2 SFDVKD. CDR3 residues: CATSRDRGRITEAFF. Here the CDR3 DNA reads TGTGCCACCTCCCGGGACAGGGGGCGAATCACTGAAGCTTTCTTT.

In this sample, this clonotype turned up a few times. This rearrangement joins TRBV12-3 or TRBV12-4 to TRBJ1-2, with a possible D match to TRBD1 (6 bases). The V end lost 1 base, the J end lost 8 bases, and 8 bases lay between the germline ends. The CDR3 has 12 residues. The CDR3 nucleotides are TGTGCCAGCAGTTTAGGGCAGGGGGGCTACACCTTC. The encoded protein is CASSLGQGGYTF.

A few counts support this clonotype. The chain combines TRBV7-2 with TRBJ2-3; TRBD1 is a possible D gene (5 bases). This CDR3 comprises 16 residues. CDR1 is SGHTA and CDR2 is FQGNSA in the germline V gene. Trimming pared 6 bases from V and 4 bases from J, leaving 20 bases between. CDR3 sequence reads: CASSLGAGRTADTQYF. The CDR3, as DNA: TGTGCCAGCAGTCTAGGGGCAGGCCGAACAGCAGATACGCAGTATTTT.

This clonotype has more than one count but fewer than ten. V and J are TRBV27 and TRBJ2-3; 7 bases agree with TRBD1. Trimming took 3 bases from V and 4 from J; bases not matched to a gene: 13. Germline CDR1 is MNHEY and CDR2 is SMNVEV (reference sequence). The CDR3 is 17 residues long. CDR3 DNA sequence: TGTGCCAGCAGTTTCCAGCCTCAGGGGGTCTTCCCAGATACGCAGTATTTT. This translates into CASSFQPQGVFPDTQYF.

This clonotype was observed a handful of times. The chain couples TRBV19 to TRBJ1-1; 7 bases agree with TRBD1. The CDR3 has 14 residues. V lost 5 bases and J lost 4; bases outside the gene matches: 7. Germline CDR1 is LNHDA and CDR2 is SQIVND (reference sequence). For the CDR3, the DNA is TGTGCCAGTAGTTCCGGACAGGTCGGCACTGAAGCTTTCTTT. Amino acid sequence: CASSSGQVGTEAFF.

J is TRBJ1-5 and V is TRBV6-5; D not resolved. V was shortened by 4 bases and J by 6 bases, with 7 bases between the two germline ends. CDR1 is MNHEY, CDR2 SVGAGI, per germline. The CDR3 has 12 amino acids. DNA of the CDR3: TGTGCCAGCAGTTCTTGGTCTCAGCCCCAGCATTTT. Protein sequence: CASSSWSQPQHF.

In its sample, this clonotype was seen a few times. The chain is built from TRBV7-2 and TRBJ2-3; a possible D gene is TRBD2 (5 bases). There are 14 residues in the CDR3. From germline, CDR1 is SGHTA and CDR2 FQGNSA. V gave up 1 base and J gave up 7 bases, with 12 bases separating them. CDR3 nucleotides: TGTGCCAGCAGCTTAGGTCCGGCGGGTAATACGCAGTATTTT. This codes for CASSLGPAGNTQYF.

This clonotype was found a few times. The chain combines TRBV7-2 with TRBJ2-2, with 11 bases fitting TRBD2. The CDR3 has 15 residues. V was clipped by 5 bases and J by 5 bases; unmatched bases: 4. CDR1 and CDR2 (germline): SGHTA, FQGNSA. In DNA, the CDR3 is TGTGCCAGCAGCCCACTAGCGGGAGAAACCGGGGAGCTGTTTTTT. This gives the protein CASSPLAGETGELFF.

Only a few counts were recorded for this clonotype. This sequence joins TRBV19 and TRBJ2-3, with 7 bases matching TRBD1. This CDR3 region has 13 residues. The ends lost 3 bases at V and 4 bases at J; junction bases unmatched: 1. Germline V gene sequence: CDR1 LNHDA, CDR2 SQIVND (reference sequence). CDR3 sequence (DNA): TGTGCCAGTAGTATTCAGGGGGCAGATACGCAGTATTTT. It is translated as CASSIQGADTQYF.

This clonotype was observed a handful of times. The rearrangement links TRBV7-2 to TRBJ2-7, with 7 bases fitting TRBD2. Germline CDR1 is SGHTA and CDR2 is FQGNSA. V was pared by 0 bases and J by 0 bases, with 8 bases of the junction left unmatched. The CDR3 sequence is 17 residues long. CDR3 nucleotides: TGTGCCAGCAGCTTAGCGTCATCTAGCGGTAGCTCCTACGAGCAGTACTTC. It codes for CASSLASSSGSSYEQYF.

V is TRBV19 and J is TRBJ1-1; no clear D. The CDR3 spans 13 residues. Germline assignment: CDR1 LNHDA and CDR2 SQIVND (reference sequence). V lost 3 bases and J 4 bases, leaving 9 bases between the germline ends. CDR3 sequence (DNA): TGTGCCAGTAGTATTGGCCGGGCCACTGAAGCTTTCTTT. This gives the protein CASSIGRATEAFF.

This clonotype occurred a few times. This chain uses TRBV6-1 with TRBJ1-2, with D perhaps TRBD1 (6 bases). CDR1 and CDR2 (germline): MNHNS, SASEGT. The V gene lost 10 bases and the J gene lost 5 bases, with 20 bases spanning the gap. The CDR3 has 14 residues. CDR3 sequence (DNA): TGTGCCACCCAACTACAGGGATTTTATTATGGCTACACCTTC. Translated: CATQLQGFYYGYTF.

The V call is TRBV15, the J call TRBJ2-5, with 10 nucleotides matching TRBD2. Looked up from germline, CDR1 is LNHNV and CDR2 is YYDKDF (reference sequence). After removal of 3 bases from V and 2 bases from J, the junction contained 6 bases not matched to a gene. There are 16 residues in the CDR3. CDR3 DNA: TGTGCCACCAGCAGCCGTAGCGGGGGGCCTCAAGAGACCCAGTACTTC. Its translation is CATSSRSGGPQETQYF.